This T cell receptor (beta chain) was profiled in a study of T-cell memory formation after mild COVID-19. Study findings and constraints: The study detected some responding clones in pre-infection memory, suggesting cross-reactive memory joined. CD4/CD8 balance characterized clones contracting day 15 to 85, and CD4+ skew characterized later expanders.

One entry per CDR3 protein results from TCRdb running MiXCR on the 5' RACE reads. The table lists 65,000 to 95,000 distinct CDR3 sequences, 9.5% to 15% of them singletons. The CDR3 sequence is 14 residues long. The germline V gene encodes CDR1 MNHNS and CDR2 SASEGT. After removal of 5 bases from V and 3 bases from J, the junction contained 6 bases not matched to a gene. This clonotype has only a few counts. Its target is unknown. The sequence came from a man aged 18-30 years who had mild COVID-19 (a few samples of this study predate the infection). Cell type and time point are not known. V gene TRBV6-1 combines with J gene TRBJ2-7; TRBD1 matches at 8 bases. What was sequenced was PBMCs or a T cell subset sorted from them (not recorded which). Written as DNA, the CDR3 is TGTGCCAGCAGTCTGGGACAGGTCGGCTACGAGCAGTACTTC. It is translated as CASSLGQVGYEQYF.